Sequencing of this T cell receptor (beta chain) was carried out in a study of blood T cell repertoires in COVID-19. Across the study: Samples representing acute and convalescent COVID-19 were sourced from the United States, Italy and Spain. Sample material is recorded as cDNA or gDNA derived from T cells, B-cell-depleted T cells, or PBMCs.

Per the original methods: Reference gene primer amplification gave estimated nucleated cell counts. Clones were read by immunoSEQ multiplex PCR, and TCRdb kept only the in-frame ones, dropping some. The V and J calls and clone size were taken over from that table, and D and trimming were inferred from the DNA. The data contain 30,000 to 40,000 clones, around 73% of them singletons. Trimming took 4 bases from V and 3 from J, leaving 12 bases between them. The CDR3 loop spans 15 amino acids. CDR1 and CDR2 (germline): SGHVS, FNYEAQ. Sequencing was done on a sample of peripheral blood. The TCR sequence derives from a woman aged 55-70 years with acute or convalescent COVID-19. The chain combines TRBV7-6 with TRBJ1-4; TRBD1 might be the D (6 bases). DNA for the CDR3: TGTGCCAGCAGCTCTACAGGGTGGGCTAATGAAAAACTGTTTTTT. Translation gives CASSSTGWANEKLFF.